A selection of T cell receptor beta chains follows, all from one sample in a study of T cells after yellow fever vaccination. In TCRdb, the 5' RACE reads were re-called with MiXCR into one record per CDR3 protein. The repertoire has 45,000 to 60,000 distinct CDR3 sequences, about 6.6% of them found once; the top ten carry 24%. The source was CD8+ T cells not binding an NS4B(214-222) dextramer, sorted from PBMCs, collected more than 35 days after the first yellow fever vaccination. These receptors were obtained from a man aged 18-30 years who received the YFV17D yellow fever vaccine. The CDR3 runs from the conserved cysteine through the conserved F or W. Fields, in order: V gene, J gene, clone size, D gene, CDR3 protein, CDR3 DNA. D genes are given only for firm matches. Size tells how often a clone was seen (once, few, many) or the class of an expanded clone, and some rows leave it out.

TRBV19,TRBJ2-1,few,NA,CASSTEWAYNEQFF,TGTGCCAGTAGTACCGAGTGGGCCTACAATGAGCAGTTCTTC
TRBV28,TRBJ2-3,few,NA,CASSFSGYTQYF,TGTGCCAGCAGTTTTTCCGGGTATACGCAGTATTTT
TRBV12-3/TRBV12-4,TRBJ1-5,few,TRBD1,CASSPRTGGNQPQHF,TGTGCCAGCAGTCCGCGCACAGGGGGCAATCAGCCCCAGCATTTT
TRBV4-1,TRBJ2-5,few,TRBD2,CASSQRELAGGETQYF,TGCGCCAGCAGCCAAAGAGAACTAGCGGGGGGGGAGACCCAGTACTTC
TRBV18,TRBJ1-2,NA,TRBD1,CASSNGTGFYGYTF,TGTGCCAGCTCAAATGGGACAGGTTTCTATGGCTACACCTTC
TRBV20-1,TRBJ1-2,NA,NA,CSARVRQLYGYTF,TGCAGTGCTAGAGTTCGCCAGCTCTATGGCTACACCTTC
TRBV24-1,TRBJ2-1,many,NA,CATSGRPPYNEQFF,TGTGCCACCAGCGGGAGACCTCCCTACAATGAGCAGTTCTTC
TRBV9,TRBJ2-7,NA,NA,CASSVDGGGFYEQYF,TGTGCCAGCAGCGTAGACGGCGGGGGCTTCTACGAGCAGTACTTC
TRBV20-1,TRBJ1-5,NA,TRBD1,CSASPGQGLGQPQHF,TGCAGTGCTAGCCCCGGACAGGGATTAGGTCAGCCCCAGCATTTT
TRBV4-3,TRBJ2-1,many,NA,CASSVRVGAYNEQFF,TGCGCCAGCAGCGTCAGGGTGGGGGCCTACAATGAGCAGTTCTTC
TRBV20-1,TRBJ2-5,many,NA,CSATWVEETQYF,TGCAGTGCTACGTGGGTTGAAGAGACCCAGTACTTC
TRBV7-9,TRBJ2-7,many,NA,CASSSSPFEQYF,TGTGCCAGCAGCTCCTCCCCGTTTGAGCAGTACTTC
TRBV3-1,TRBJ1-5,NA,NA,CASSQESTTGQPQHF,TGTGCCAGCAGCCAGGAGAGCACCACGGGGCAGCCCCAGCATTTT
TRBV29-1,TRBJ2-3,NA,TRBD1,CSVEKDREIYTQYF,TGCAGCGTTGAAAAGGACAGGGAGATTTATACGCAGTATTTT
TRBV20-1,TRBJ2-1,many,TRBD1,CSALIRDRNEQFF,TGCAGTGCTTTGATCCGGGACAGGAATGAGCAGTTCTTC
TRBV6-2/TRBV6-3,TRBJ2-7,few,NA,CASSYGGSYEQYF,TGTGCCAGCAGTTACGGGGGGAGTTACGAGCAGTACTTC
TRBV12-3/TRBV12-4,TRBJ2-3,few,TRBD2,CASSLLAGDTDTQYF,TGTGCCAGCAGTTTACTAGCGGGGGACACAGATACGCAGTATTTT
TRBV20-1,TRBJ1-3,many,NA,CSARDGGGTGNTIYF,TGCAGTGCTAGAGATGGCGGCGGCACTGGAAACACCATATATTTT
TRBV29-1,TRBJ2-3,many,TRBD2,CSVVGFSGGNTDTQYF,TGCAGCGTTGTAGGATTTAGCGGGGGGAACACAGATACGCAGTATTTT
TRBV4-1,TRBJ1-1,NA,NA,CASSQGPPGRLDTEAFF,TGCGCCAGCAGCCAAGGGCCCCCCGGACGTTTGGACACTGAAGCTTTCTTT
TRBV10-1,TRBJ1-1,NA,NA,CASSVGANTEAFF,TGCGCCAGCAGTGTAGGGGCGAACACTGAAGCTTTCTTT
TRBV7-6,TRBJ2-3,few,NA,CASSLDGGTDTQYF,TGTGCCAGCAGCTTAGATGGGGGCACAGATACGCAGTATTTT
TRBV15,TRBJ2-6,many,TRBD1,CATSSRTGSLSGANVLTF,TGTGCCACCAGCAGCCGGACAGGGTCTCTCTCTGGGGCCAACGTCCTGACTTTC
TRBV12-3/TRBV12-4,TRBJ1-2,NA,NA,CASSLDNMSDYGYTF,TGTGCCAGCAGTTTGGACAACATGTCTGACTATGGCTACACCTTC
TRBV4-1,TRBJ1-2,few,NA,CASSQEERPGQYGYTF,TGCGCCAGCAGCCAAGAAGAACGGCCAGGGCAGTATGGCTACACCTTC
TRBV5-1,TRBJ1-2,few,TRBD1,CASSFGTGGYYGYTF,TGCGCCAGCAGCTTCGGGACAGGGGGCTACTATGGCTACACCTTC
TRBV11-1,TRBJ1-4,many,NA,CASSLAPAGNEKLFF,TGTGCCAGCAGCTTAGCGCCGGCTGGTAATGAAAAACTGTTTTTT